One sample yielded the 13 T cell receptor beta chains listed below, sequenced in a study of blood T cell repertoires in COVID-19. Sequenced by immunoSEQ multiplex PCR; TCRdb stores in-frame clones only, minus some. The sample gives fewer than 300,000 clones, about four fifths of which show up once; approximately 9% is in the top ten. Material: peripheral blood. The receptor source for this set is a woman aged 50 to 65 who had recovered from COVID-19.

This chain connects TRBV3-1 (or the pseudogene TRBV3-2) to TRBJ1-1, with 7 bases that match TRBD1. CDR1 and CDR2 from the germline V gene are LGHDT and YNNKEL (reference sequence). This CDR3 is 14 amino acids long. Losses at the gene ends were 1 base for V and 10 bases for J; bases not matched to a gene: 9. This chain's CDR3 is CASSQAGGRAGAFF. In DNA form, the CDR3 reads TGTGCCAGCAGCCAAGCAGGGGGTCGGGCGGGAGCTTTCTTT.

The rearrangement links TRBV9 to TRBJ2-5, with a possible D match to TRBD1 (7 bases). Germline V gene sequence: CDR1 SGDLS, CDR2 YYNGEE. Trimming took off 3 bases at V and 4 bases at J, with 19 bases between the two ends. CDR3 length: 16 amino acids. CDR3 bases: TGTGCCAGCAGCGCGTCAGGGGGGTTGCGTGGAGAGACCCAGTACTTC. It encodes CASSASGGLRGETQYF.

This chain uses TRBV5-4 with TRBJ2-1; 7 bases align to TRBD1. Germline CDR1 SGHNT, CDR2 YYREEE (reference sequence). CDR3 length equals 15 residues. The V gene end was trimmed by 1 base and the J gene end by 7 bases; junction bases not matched to a gene: 8. CDR3 protein: CASSLSQGSVNEQFF. CDR3 DNA: TGTGCCAGCAGCTTGTCACAGGGGTCTGTTAATGAGCAGTTCTTC.

The rearrangement joins TRBV10-3 to TRBJ2-3, with 8 bases that match TRBD2. In germline, CDR1 is ENHRY, CDR2 SYGVKD. The length of the CDR3 is 13 residues. The V and J ends lost 10 bases and 3 bases, in that order; junction bases with no gene match: 6. The CDR3 region has the DNA TGTGCCAGTCGGGGGGGTAGAACAGATACGCAGTATTTT. Protein: CASRGGRTDTQYF.

The V gene is TRBV9, the J gene TRBJ1-4; D gene unclear. From germline, CDR1 is SGDLS and CDR2 YYNGEE. This CDR3 is built from 12 residues. V shed 4 bases and J shed 8 bases, with 9 bases lying between them. CDR3 loop: CASSTPGEKLFF. The CDR3 DNA reads as TGTGCCAGCAGCACCCCGGGGGAAAAACTGTTTTTT.

This clone came up once. Other DNA sequences in this specimen translate into the identical CDR3. V gene TRBV9 combines with J gene TRBJ1-1; TRBD1 aligns across 7 bases. In germline, CDR1 is SGDLS, CDR2 YYNGEE. The CDR3 runs 15 residues. V lost 0 bases, J lost 0 bases, and 2 bases stayed unmatched. The CDR3 is CASSVGGQMNTEAFF. CDR3 DNA: TGTGCCAGCAGCGTAGGGGGACAGATGAACACTGAAGCTTTCTTT. Complete variable domain (other parts from reference TRBV9 and TRBJ1-1): DSGVTQTPKHLITATGQRVTLRCSPRSGDLSVYWYQQSLDQGLQFLIQYYNGEERAKGNILERFSAQQFPDLHSELNLSSLELGDSALYFCASSVGGQMNTEAFFGQGTRLTVV.

The rearrangement links TRBV7-6 to TRBJ1-3; the D gene is possibly TRBD1 (5 bases). Trimming removed 4 bases from V and 0 bases from J, with 10 bases in between. Germline loops: CDR1 SGHVS, CDR2 FNYEAQ. The CDR3 spans 15 residues. The CDR3 sequence is CASSSTGVSGNTIYF. Here the CDR3 DNA reads TGTGCCAGCAGCTCAACAGGAGTCTCTGGAAACACCATATATTTT.

This clone has a handful of counts. The rearrangement links TRBV7-6 to TRBJ2-2; D uncertain. From germline, CDR1 is SGHVS and CDR2 FNYEAQ. CDR3 length equals 16 residues. V dropped 5 bases and J dropped 0 bases, with 13 bases sitting between them. CDR3 sequence reads: CASSPVSFANTGELFF. Here the CDR3 DNA reads TGTGCCAGCAGCCCCGTCTCGTTCGCGAACACCGGGGAGCTGTTTTTT. The full variable domain, with the rest looked up from reference TRBV7-6 and TRBJ2-2, is GAGVSQSPRYKVTKRGQDVALRCDPISGHVSLYWYRQALGQGPEFLTYFNYEAQQDKSGLPNDRFSAERPEGSISTLTIQRTEQRDSAMYRCASSPVSFANTGELFFGEGSRLTVL.

This chain links TRBV5-6 with TRBJ1-5; tentative D call: TRBD1 (6 bases). The CDR3 loop spans 14 amino acids. V dropped 0 bases and J dropped 5 bases, with 9 bases sitting between them. Germline CDR1 is SGHDT and CDR2 is YYEEEE. The CDR3, as DNA: TGTGCCAGCAGCTTGGGACAGGTGGATCAGCCCCAGCATTTT. Protein product: CASSLGQVDQPQHF.

This chain connects TRBV4-2 to TRBJ2-6, with a tentative D call TRBD1 (5 bases). The CDR3 loop spans 17 amino acids. Germline CDR1 reads LGHNA; CDR2 reads YNFKEQ. Trimming cost V 0 bases and J 0 bases, with 9 bases left between them. The CDR3 is CASSQEHQGSGANVLTF. CDR3 in DNA: TGTGCCAGCAGCCAAGAGCACCAGGGCTCTGGGGCCAACGTCCTGACTTTC.

This clone was seen more than once but under ten times. V is TRBV4-3 and J is TRBJ2-1, with 9 positions matching TRBD2. Trimming removed 4 bases from V and 7 bases from J; junction bases left unmatched: 2. Germline CDR1 LGHNA, CDR2 YSLEER. This CDR3 is 13 amino acids long. The CDR3 here is CASSRGLANEQFF. The CDR3 DNA follows: TGCGCCAGCAGCCGCGGACTAGCGAATGAGCAGTTCTTC.

The chain combines TRBV2 with TRBJ2-7; 9 bases agree with TRBD1. Per germline, CDR1 SNHLY and CDR2 FYNNEI. This CDR3 has 13 amino acids. V was pared by 7 bases and J by 4 bases, with 5 bases of the junction left unmatched. DNA for the CDR3: TGTGCCAGCAAAAGGGACAGGGCTTACGAGCAGTACTTC. Protein product: CASKRDRAYEQYF. The full variable domain, rest sourced from reference TRBV2 and TRBJ2-7, is EPEVTQTPSHQVTQMGQEVILRCVPISNHLYFYWYRQILGQKVEFLVSFYNNEISEKSEIFDDQFSVERPDGSNFTLKIRSTKLEDSAMYFCASKRDRAYEQYFGPGTRLTVT.

This clone was seen just once. The V call is TRBV5-1, the J call TRBJ2-3; 13 positions match TRBD2. J lost 4 bases, V lost 4 bases, and 6 bases had no gene match. Germline V CDR1 and CDR2: SGHRS, YFSETQ. CDR3 length: 16 residues. The CDR3 region is CASSLKLAGGADTQYF. The CDR3 nucleotides are TGCGCCAGCAGCCTCAAACTAGCGGGAGGGGCAGATACGCAGTATTTT.